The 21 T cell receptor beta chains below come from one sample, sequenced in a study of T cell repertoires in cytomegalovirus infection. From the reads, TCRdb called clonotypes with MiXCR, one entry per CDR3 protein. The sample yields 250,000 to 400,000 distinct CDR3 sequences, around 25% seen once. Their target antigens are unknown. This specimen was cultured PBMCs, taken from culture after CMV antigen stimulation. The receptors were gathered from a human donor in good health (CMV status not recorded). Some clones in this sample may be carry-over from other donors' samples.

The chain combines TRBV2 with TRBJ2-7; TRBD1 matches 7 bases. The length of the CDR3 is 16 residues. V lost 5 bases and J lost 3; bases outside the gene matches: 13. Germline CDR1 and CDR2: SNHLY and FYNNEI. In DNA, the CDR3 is TGTGCCAGCAGTTCTGACAGGGACCCAATAAGCTACGAGCAGTACGTC. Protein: CASSSDRDPISYEQYV.

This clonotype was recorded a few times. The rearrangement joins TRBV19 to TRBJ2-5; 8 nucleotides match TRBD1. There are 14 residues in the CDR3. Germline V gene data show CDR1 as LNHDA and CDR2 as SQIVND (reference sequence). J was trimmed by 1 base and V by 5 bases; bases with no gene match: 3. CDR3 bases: TGTGCCAGTAGTTTGGGACAGGCCCAAGAGACCCAGTACTTC. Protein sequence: CASSLGQAQETQYF.

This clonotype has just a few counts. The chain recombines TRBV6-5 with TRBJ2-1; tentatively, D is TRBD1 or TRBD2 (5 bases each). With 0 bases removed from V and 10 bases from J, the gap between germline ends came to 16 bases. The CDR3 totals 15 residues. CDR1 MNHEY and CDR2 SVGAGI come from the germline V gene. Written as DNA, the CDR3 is TGTGCCAGCAGTTACTCTAGCGACTCGTGGGGGGAGCAGTTCTTC. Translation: CASSYSSDSWGEQFF.

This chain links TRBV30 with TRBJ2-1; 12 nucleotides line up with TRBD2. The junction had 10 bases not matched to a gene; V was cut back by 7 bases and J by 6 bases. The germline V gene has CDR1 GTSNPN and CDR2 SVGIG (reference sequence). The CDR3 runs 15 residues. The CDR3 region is CASHIPTSGSNEQFF. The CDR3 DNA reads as TGTGCCTCACACATTCCGACTAGCGGGAGCAATGAGCAGTTCTTC.

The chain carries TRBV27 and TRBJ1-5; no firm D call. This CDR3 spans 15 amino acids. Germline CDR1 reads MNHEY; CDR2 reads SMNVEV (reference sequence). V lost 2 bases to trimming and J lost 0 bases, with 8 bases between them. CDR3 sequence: CASSLMADSNQPQHF. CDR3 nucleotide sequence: TGTGCCAGCAGTTTAATGGCGGATAGCAATCAGCCCCAGCATTTT.

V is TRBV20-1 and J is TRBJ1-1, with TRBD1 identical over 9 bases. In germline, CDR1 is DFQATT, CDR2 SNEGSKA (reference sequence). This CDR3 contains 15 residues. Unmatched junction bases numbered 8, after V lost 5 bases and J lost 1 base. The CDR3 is CSADPGTGRNTEAFF. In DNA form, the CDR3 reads TGCAGTGCTGATCCCGGGACAGGGAGGAACACTGAAGCTTTCTTT.

CDR3 region: CASSSGTSGVQETQYF. The CDR3 DNA is TGTGCCAGCAGCTCGGGGACTAGCGGGGTACAAGAGACCCAGTACTTC. The chain carries TRBV5-4 and TRBJ2-5; TRBD2 aligns across 13 bases. CDR1 SGHNT and CDR2 YYREEE come from the germline V gene (reference sequence). V shed 3 bases, J shed 2 bases, and the junction held 4 bases outside the gene matches. The CDR3 runs to 16 residues. Full variable domain (missing parts from reference TRBV5-4 and TRBJ2-5): ETGVTQSPTHLIKTRGQQVTLRCSSQSGHNTVSWYQQALGQGPQFIFQYYREEENGRGNFPPRFSGLQFPNYSSELNVNALELDDSALYLCASSSGTSGVQETQYFGPGTRLLVL.

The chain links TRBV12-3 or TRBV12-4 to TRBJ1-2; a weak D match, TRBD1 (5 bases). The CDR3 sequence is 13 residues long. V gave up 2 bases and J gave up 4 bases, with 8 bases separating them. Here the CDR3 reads CASSLSQAYGYTF. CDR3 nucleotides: TGTGCCAGCAGTTTATCACAGGCCTATGGCTACACCTTC.

CDR3 amino acids: CASSYDQRASLNTGELFF. In DNA form, the CDR3 reads TGTGCCAGCAGTTACGACCAGCGGGCCTCATTAAACACCGGGGAGCTGTTTTTT. V gene TRBV6-2 or TRBV6-3 combines with J gene TRBJ2-2, with D possibly matching TRBD2 (6 bases). The CDR3 extends over 18 amino acids. CDR1 is MNHEY, CDR2 SVGEGT, per germline. The ends were cut back, 2 bases at V and 2 bases at J, with 18 bases in the middle.

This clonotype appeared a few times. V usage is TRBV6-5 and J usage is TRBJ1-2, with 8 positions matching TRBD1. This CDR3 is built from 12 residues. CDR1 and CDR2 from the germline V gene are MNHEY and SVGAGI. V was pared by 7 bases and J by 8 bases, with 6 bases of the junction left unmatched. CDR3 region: CASITSGGGYTF. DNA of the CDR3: TGTGCCAGCATAACCTCAGGGGGCGGCTACACCTTC.

The CDR3 DNA is TGTGCCAGCAGAGGGTACCCGAGGCAAGAGACCCAGTACTTC. Its translation is CASRGYPRQETQYF. The rearrangement joins TRBV2 to TRBJ2-5; D ambiguous. Germline CDR1 reads SNHLY; CDR2 reads FYNNEI. The V end lost 6 bases, the J end lost 2 bases, and 13 bases lay between the germline ends. This CDR3 comprises 14 residues.

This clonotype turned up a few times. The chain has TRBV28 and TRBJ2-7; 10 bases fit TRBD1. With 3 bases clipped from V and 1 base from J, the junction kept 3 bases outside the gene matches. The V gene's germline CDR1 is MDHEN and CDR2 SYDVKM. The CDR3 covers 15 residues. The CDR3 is CASSFWGQGSYEQYF. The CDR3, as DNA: TGTGCCAGCAGTTTTTGGGGACAGGGGTCCTACGAGCAGTACTTC.

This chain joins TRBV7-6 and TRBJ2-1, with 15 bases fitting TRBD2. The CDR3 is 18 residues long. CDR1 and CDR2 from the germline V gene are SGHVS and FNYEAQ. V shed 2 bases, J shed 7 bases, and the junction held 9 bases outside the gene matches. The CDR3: CASSLRTSGRASGNEQFF. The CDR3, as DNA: TGTGCCAGCAGCTTACGGACTAGCGGGAGGGCCTCAGGGAATGAGCAGTTCTTC.

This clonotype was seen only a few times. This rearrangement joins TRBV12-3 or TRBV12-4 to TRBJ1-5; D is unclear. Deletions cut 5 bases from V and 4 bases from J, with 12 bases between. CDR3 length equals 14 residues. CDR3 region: CASSIRALNQPQHF. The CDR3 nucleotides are TGTGCCAGCAGTATAAGGGCCTTAAATCAGCCCCAGCATTTT.

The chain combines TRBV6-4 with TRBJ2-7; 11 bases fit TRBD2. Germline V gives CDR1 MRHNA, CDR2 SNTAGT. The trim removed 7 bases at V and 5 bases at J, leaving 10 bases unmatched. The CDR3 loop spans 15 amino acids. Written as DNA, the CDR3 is TGTGCCAGCATATCTAGCGGGAGGAATCCTCACGAGCAGTACGTC. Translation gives CASISSGRNPHEQYV.

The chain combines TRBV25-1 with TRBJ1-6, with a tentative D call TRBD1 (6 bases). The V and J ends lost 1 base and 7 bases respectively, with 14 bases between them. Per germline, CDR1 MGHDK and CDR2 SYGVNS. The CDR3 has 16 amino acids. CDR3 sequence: CASSEFWTAANSPLHF. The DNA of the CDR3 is TGTGCCAGCAGTGAATTTTGGACAGCTGCCAATTCACCCCTCCACTTT.

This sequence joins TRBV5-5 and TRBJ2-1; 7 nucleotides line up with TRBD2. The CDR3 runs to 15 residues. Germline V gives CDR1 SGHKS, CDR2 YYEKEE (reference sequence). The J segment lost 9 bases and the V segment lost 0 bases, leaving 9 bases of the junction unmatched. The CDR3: CASSLAKGLVGEQFF. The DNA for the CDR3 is TGTGCCAGCAGCTTGGCCAAAGGACTAGTCGGTGAGCAGTTCTTC.

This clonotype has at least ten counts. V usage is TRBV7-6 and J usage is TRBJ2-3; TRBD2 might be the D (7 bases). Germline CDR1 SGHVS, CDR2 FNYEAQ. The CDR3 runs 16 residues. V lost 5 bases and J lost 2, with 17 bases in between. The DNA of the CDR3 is TGTGCCAGCAGCGGGGTCAAGGGGGGGAACACAGATACGCAGTATTTT. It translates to CASSGVKGGNTDTQYF.

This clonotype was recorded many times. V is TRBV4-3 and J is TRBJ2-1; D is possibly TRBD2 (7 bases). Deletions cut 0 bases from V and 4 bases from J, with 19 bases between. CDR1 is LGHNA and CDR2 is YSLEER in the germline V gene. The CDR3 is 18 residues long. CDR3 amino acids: CASSQEGNRGGLYNEQFF. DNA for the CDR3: TGCGCCAGCAGCCAAGAAGGGAATAGGGGGGGACTTTACAATGAGCAGTTCTTC.

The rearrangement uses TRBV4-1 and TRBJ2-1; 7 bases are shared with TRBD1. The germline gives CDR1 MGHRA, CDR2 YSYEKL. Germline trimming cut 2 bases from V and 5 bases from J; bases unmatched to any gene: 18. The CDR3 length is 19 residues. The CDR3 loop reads CASSQRVPGTVRGDNEQFF. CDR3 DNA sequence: TGCGCCAGCAGCCAAAGAGTACCCGGGACAGTAAGAGGGGACAATGAGCAGTTCTTC.

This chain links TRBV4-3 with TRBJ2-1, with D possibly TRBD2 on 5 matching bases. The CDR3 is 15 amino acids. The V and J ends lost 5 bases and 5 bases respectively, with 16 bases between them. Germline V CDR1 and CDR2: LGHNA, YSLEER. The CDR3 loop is CASSKGPSRDNEQFF. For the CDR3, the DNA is TGCGCCAGCAGCAAAGGGCCCTCGAGGGACAATGAGCAGTTCTTC.